The sequence of this TCR beta chain was determined in a study of cytomegalovirus exposure and HLA in healthy donors (dated by TCRdb to about 2017). For the wider study: In an earlier analysis of under 600 of the donors, approximately 260 Gb of sequence data and approximately 120 million unique TCR beta sequences from 150 million to 200 million T cells were reported. Across approximately 400 genotyped donors of the cohort, an average of about 200,000 unique TCR beta nucleotide sequences per donor were sequenced, and roughly a sixth of those sequences were non-productive. To predict cytomegalovirus infection status, the study brought together high-throughput TCR immunosequencing, statistical association of individual TCRs with disease status, and machine learning. The study aimed to test whether cataloging public T cell receptors could reveal signatures of past pathogen exposure. In addition to the first cohort of approximately 650 subjects, a separate validation cohort of approximately 130 different subjects was used. Class I and class II HLA loci were covered by the typing at four-digit resolution. To study patterns of TCR occurrence, a later analysis re-analyzed previously published TCR beta repertoires from 666 donors and added high-resolution HLA genotyping. An earlier analysis of roughly 580 of the donors used high-throughput TCR beta sequencing to judge whether each TCR beta V gene segment behaved as functional or pseudogenic. The T cell repertoires of roughly 660 subjects were profiled by immunosequencing and related to cytomegalovirus serostatus. Typing coverage differed by locus: A, B, C, DRB1 and DQB1 were typed in about 629-640 donors, DQA1 in 500 to 550, DPA1 in 600 to 610, and DPB1 in 400 to 490. Every repertoire in the discovery cohort had been generated on one and the same sequencing platform. Four or five DR-DQ haplotypes were handled as single units for association and clustering because linkage in the cohort was strong. Roughly 310 gigabases of sequencing data and tens of millions of unique TCR sequences were included in an early release covering 550 to 800 HLA-typed donors. Genome-wide SNP genotypes for about 60% of the 666 donors were used in a later genetic analysis, which treated that subset as a discovery cohort. Alongside the repertoire data, information on donor age, sex, ethnicity and CMV serostatus was compiled. Rather than drawing on any new phenotypic data, the later analysis identified candidate immune exposures from TCR beta sequences and the way those sequences occurred across donors. Of the approximately 400 genotyped donors, over 80% were placed in the genetic ancestry cluster associated with self-reported Caucasian donors. What the authors observed across the whole study: Several of the top co-occurrence clusters appeared to be linked to parvovirus B19, influenza, CMV and Epstein-Barr virus, according to a later analysis. In the study, 150 to 200 TCR beta chains were listed as associated with cytomegalovirus. According to a later analysis, TCR association rates differed among HLA loci, with DRB1 alleles showing the most associated TCRs and HLA-C alleles showing the fewest. A group of highly shared sequence variants was considered likely to be a technical artifact of the sequencing pipeline. A later analysis found that HLA-associated TCR beta chains were more clonally expanded and had lower generation probabilities than equally common non-associated chains. According to the authors, the approach could potentially be generalized to other disease states and immunological phenotypes. Cytomegalovirus status was reported to be diagnosed by the classifier with high specificity and sensitivity in both the original and validation cohorts. Correlated functional status among segregating V segments might reflect linkage disequilibrium, but an unknown experimental factor could not be ruled out. Only TCR beta chains were sequenced in this cohort, and the absence of alpha or paired-chain data limited detectable features. Strong co-occurrence of HLA alleles, especially DR and DQ, made assigning TCR associations to individual alleles difficult. According to a later genetic analysis, donors in an Asian-associated ancestry cluster had fewer N-insertions in productive TCRs than the approximately 700-donor mean. Specific HLA alleles were associated with around 18,000 TCR beta sequences at a false discovery rate of 0.05 in a later analysis. A few of the identified cytomegalovirus-associated TCR beta chains were confirmed in vitro to be specific for cytomegalovirus antigens. Broadly in line with IMGT annotations, most TCR beta V segments showed up in productive rearrangements about 87% or about 30% of the time in an earlier analysis of several hundred of the donors. An association between a missense DCLRE1C variant and V-gene and J-gene trimming of TCR beta chains was found in a later genetic analysis and replicated in an independent cohort. A further reported finding was that TCR beta sequences accurately predicted the HLA-A and HLA-B alleles for most subjects in the first cohort. The presence/absence analyses assumed that sequencing depth was roughly uniform across donors, and that assumption may not be true. Immune exposure information for the cohort was limited to CMV serostatus. Most TCR sequences were observed very rarely across donors, whereas some public TCRs were present in many individuals. A later analysis found that most CMV-associated TCR beta chains appeared HLA-restricted, with HLA associations seemingly driven largely by CMV exposure. Because some donors lacked HLA typing at each locus, the association tests relied only on the typed subset. The earlier analysis of nearly 600 of the donors excluded roughly 16 rarely observed V segments, including chromosome 9 orphons, because counts were too low. Some IMGT-functional V segments, including TRBV6-2 and TRBV6-3, could not be distinguished by the 87-base-pair reads and were therefore excluded.

The receptor library was made with the immunoSEQ multiplex PCR assay. For the multiplex PCR, a mixture combining 60 forward primers for TCR Vbeta segments and 13 reverse primers for TCR Jbeta segments was used. The CDR3 region of rearranged TCR beta genes was amplified from genomic DNA by a multiplex PCR assay. Amplified TCR beta libraries were sequenced as 87-base-pair reads on the Illumina HiSeq System. In the source study's methods: Across the roughly 640 repertoires, a later analysis counted tens of millions of unique TCR beta chains, some 11 million of which were shared by at least two donors. To remove PCR and sequencing errors, raw reads were error-corrected and collapsed into unique sequences using a nearest-neighbor algorithm that merged closely related sequences. CDR3 sequences were aligned to IMGT reference sequences to assign V, D and J gene segments. Each retained sequence needed at least a six-nucleotide match to both a V gene segment and a J gene segment. Rearrangements were called productive when the CDR3 lacked stop codons and stayed in frame with V and J; all others were non-productive. Following IMGT convention, CDR3 was defined as the stretch from the second conserved V-encoded cysteine up to the conserved J-encoded phenylalanine. Sequences without an unambiguous match to a single V gene segment were excluded from the earlier analysis of 500 to 700 of the donors. An earlier analysis of approximately 590 of the donors classified V segments as functional when productive rearrangements were above 56.7% and as segregating when the standard deviation between donors was above 5%. To diagnose cytomegalovirus status from the catalog of TCR beta chain sequences, a statistical classification framework was built. In a later analysis, V and J genes were assigned by comparing TCR nucleotide sequences against IMGT/GENE-DB human TR gene sequences. In a later analysis, CDR3 sequences and most-parsimonious VDJ recombination scenarios were assigned using the TCRdist pipeline. A later analysis defined each TCR beta chain by its CDR3 amino acid sequence plus V-gene family, and excluded reads lacking a unique V-gene family. A later analysis removed 550 to 650 highly shared, low-generation-probability nucleotide sequences to deal with suspected cross-contamination and a sequencing artifact. For each public chain, a later analysis derived a clonal expansion index from normalized ranks of inferred template counts within each repertoire. In a later analysis, generation probabilities were computed with a VDJ recombination model fitted to out-of-frame rearrangements, and the resulting probabilities were checked against IGoR. Hypergeometric tests were used in a later analysis to score TCR-TCR, TCR-HLA and TCR-CMV co-occurrence, with a repertoire-size bias correction applied to the TCR pairs. In a later analysis, false discovery rates were estimated by permuting HLA or CMV assignments 20 times. In a later analysis, co-occurring TCRs were grouped using DBSCAN, and TCRdist sequence similarity was added for clustering within HLA-allele-positive subsets. Repertoires with fewer than 30,000 or more than 120,000 public chains, plus five repertoires with anomalous nucleotide sharing, were excluded from co-occurrence clustering. This is the immuneACCESS table as TCRdb keeps it, with only in-frame sequences that have V and J called. A part of the clones is gone; compared with another copy, unresolved V genes explain less than half, and the rest is unexplained. That table is the source of V, J and clone size, and D and trimming were worked out from the DNA. The sample records over 150,000 clones, 82% of which are singletons. The leading ten clones occupy approximately 0.098% of the sample.

In total, 600 or so healthy bone marrow donors made up the cohort. All cohort members were sampled while nominally healthy, although unrecorded immune exposures were likely present. The donor tested CMV seronegative, placing the donor among the 350 to 400 seronegative members of the cohort. A peripheral blood sample was collected from each donor, and TCR beta sequencing was performed on peripheral blood mononuclear cells. The Qiagen DNeasy Blood Extraction Kit was used to extract genomic DNA from the blood cell samples. This clone was picked up one time. The antigen it binds to is not known. No quality values exist for individual bases; no much larger clone is one base distant. Trimming leaves V shorter by 3 bases and J shorter by 4 bases, with the junction holding 8 bases beyond the gene matches. The germline V gene specifies MGHRA as CDR1 and YSYEKL as CDR2. The CDR3 numbers 15 residues from cysteine through phenylalanine. The retained sequence is limited to the CDR3, 45 bases, with the frame set at the first base.

The rearranged chain carries TRBV4-1 and TRBJ2-7, and TRBD2 matches 8 of the central bases. The sequencing input was PBMCs. This sequence originates from a boy aged 2 to 10 in good health and CMV-seronegative. At the DNA level, the sequence is TGCGCCAGCAGCCAGCAGCTAGCGGGCGAGTACGAGCAGTACTTC. It encodes CASSQQLAGEYEQYF.